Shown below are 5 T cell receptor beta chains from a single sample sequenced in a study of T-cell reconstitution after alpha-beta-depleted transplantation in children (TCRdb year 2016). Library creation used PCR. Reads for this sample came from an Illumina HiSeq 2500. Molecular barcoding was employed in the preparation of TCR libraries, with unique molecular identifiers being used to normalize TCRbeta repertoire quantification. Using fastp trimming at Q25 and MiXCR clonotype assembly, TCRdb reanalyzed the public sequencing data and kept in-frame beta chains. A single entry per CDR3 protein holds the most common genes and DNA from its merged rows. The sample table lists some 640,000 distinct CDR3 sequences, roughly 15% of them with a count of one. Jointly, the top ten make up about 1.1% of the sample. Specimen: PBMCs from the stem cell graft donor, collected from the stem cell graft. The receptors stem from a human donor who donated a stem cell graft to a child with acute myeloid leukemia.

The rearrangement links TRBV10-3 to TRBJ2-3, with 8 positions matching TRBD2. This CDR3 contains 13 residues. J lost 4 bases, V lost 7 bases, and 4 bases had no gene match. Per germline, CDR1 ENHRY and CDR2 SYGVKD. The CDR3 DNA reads TGTGCCATCAACGGCGGGGGGCCAGATACGCAGTATTTT. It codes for CAINGGGPDTQYF.

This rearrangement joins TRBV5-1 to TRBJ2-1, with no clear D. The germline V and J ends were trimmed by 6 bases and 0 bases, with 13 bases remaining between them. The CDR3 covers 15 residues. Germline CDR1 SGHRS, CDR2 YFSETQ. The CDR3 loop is CASKIDPSSYNEQFF. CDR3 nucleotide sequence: TGCGCCAGCAAGATTGACCCAAGCTCCTACAATGAGCAGTTCTTC.

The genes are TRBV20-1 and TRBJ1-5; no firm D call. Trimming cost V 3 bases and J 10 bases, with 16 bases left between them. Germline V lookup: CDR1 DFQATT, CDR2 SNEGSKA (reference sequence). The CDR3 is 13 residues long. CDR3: CSASSRRLGPQHF. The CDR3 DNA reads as TGCAGTGCTAGTTCCCGGCGCTTGGGCCCCCAGCATTTT.

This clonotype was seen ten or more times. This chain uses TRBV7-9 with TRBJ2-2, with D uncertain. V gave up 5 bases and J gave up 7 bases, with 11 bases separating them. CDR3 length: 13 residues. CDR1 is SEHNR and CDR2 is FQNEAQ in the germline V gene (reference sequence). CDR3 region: CASSIDWDGELFF. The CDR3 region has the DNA TGTGCCAGCAGCATCGACTGGGACGGGGAGCTGTTTTTT.

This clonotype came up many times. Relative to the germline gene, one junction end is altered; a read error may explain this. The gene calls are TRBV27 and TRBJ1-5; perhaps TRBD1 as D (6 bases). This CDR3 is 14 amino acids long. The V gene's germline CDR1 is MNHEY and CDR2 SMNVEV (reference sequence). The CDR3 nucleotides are TGTGCCAGCAGTCTATCCGGGGGCCATCAGCCCCAGCATTTT. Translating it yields CASSLSGGHQPQHF.